Listed below are T cell receptor beta chains from one sample, sequenced in a study of blood T cell repertoires in COVID-19. Clones were read by immunoSEQ multiplex PCR, and TCRdb kept only the in-frame ones, dropping some. The repertoire includes 340,000 or so clones, around 86% of them detected once, and 1% sits in the top ten. What was sequenced was peripheral blood. These receptors all stem from a man aged 45-60 years with active or convalescent COVID-19. The CDR3 runs from the conserved cysteine through the conserved F or W. D genes are given only for firm matches. Clone sizes are given selectively: once, few, many, or a class where the clone is expanded.

clone size: .
D gene: .
J gene: TRBJ1-5
V gene: TRBV2
CDR3 DNA: TGTGCCAGCAACCCCCTTCCGGGGGGACAGCCCCAGCATTTT
CDR3 protein: CASNPLPGGQPQHF

clone size: .
D gene: TRBD1
J gene: TRBJ1-1
V gene: TRBV6-5
CDR3 DNA: TGTGCCAGCAGTTACTCGGAAGGGGGCTATGAAGCTTTCTTT
CDR3 protein: CASSYSEGGYEAFF

clone size: .
D gene: TRBD2
J gene: TRBJ2-1
V gene: TRBV4-2
CDR3 DNA: TGTGCCAGCAGCCAAGAGGGGGGGGTCTCCTACAATGAGCAGTTCTTC
CDR3 protein: CASSQEGGVSYNEQFF

clone size: .
D gene: .
J gene: TRBJ2-2
V gene: TRBV7-8
CDR3 DNA: TGTGCCAGCAGCTTAAGGGGCCGGAACACCGGGGAGCTGTTTTTT
CDR3 protein: CASSLRGRNTGELFF

clone size: once
D gene: TRBD2
J gene: TRBJ2-3
V gene: TRBV2
CDR3 DNA: TGTGCCAGCAGTGTCACTAGCGGTGAAGATACGCAGTATTTT
CDR3 protein: CASSVTSGEDTQYF

clone size: .
D gene: TRBD1
J gene: TRBJ1-2
V gene: TRBV28
CDR3 DNA: TGTGCCAGCAGACCTCAGGGGGCGCTTTCGGGCTACACCTTC
CDR3 protein: CASRPQGALSGYTF

clone size: .
D gene: .
J gene: TRBJ2-7
V gene: TRBV4-3
CDR3 DNA: TGCGCCAGCAGCCAAAACAGGGACTACGAGCAGTACTTC
CDR3 protein: CASSQNRDYEQYF

clone size: .
D gene: .
J gene: TRBJ2-1
V gene: TRBV7-9
CDR3 DNA: TGTGCCAGCAGCACCGTCTTGAGTGAGCAGTTCTTC
CDR3 protein: CASSTVLSEQFF

clone size: .
D gene: .
J gene: TRBJ1-5
V gene: TRBV28
CDR3 DNA: TGTGCCAGCATCGGTGTGGATCAGCCCCAGCATTTT
CDR3 protein: CASIGVDQPQHF

clone size: .
D gene: .
J gene: TRBJ2-7
V gene: TRBV3-1/TRBV3-2
CDR3 DNA: TGTGCCAGCACCCTGGGGAGCAGCAACTACGAGCAGTACTTC
CDR3 protein: CASTLGSSNYEQYF

clone size: .
D gene: .
J gene: TRBJ1-3
V gene: TRBV18
CDR3 DNA: TGTGCCAGCTCACCAATGGCAAGCTCTGGAAACACCATATATTTT
CDR3 protein: CASSPMASSGNTIYF